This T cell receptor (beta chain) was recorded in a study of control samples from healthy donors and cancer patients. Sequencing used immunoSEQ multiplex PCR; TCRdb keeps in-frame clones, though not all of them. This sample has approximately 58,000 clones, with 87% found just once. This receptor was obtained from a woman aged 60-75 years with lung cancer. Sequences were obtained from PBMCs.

CDR3 in amino acids: CASSLKAGQGELFF. The CDR3 DNA reads as TGTGCCAGCAGCTTAAAGGCAGGGCAAGGGGAGCTGTTTTTT. The chain uses TRBV7-6 and TRBJ2-2, with D maybe TRBD1 (5 bases). CDR1 is SGHVS, CDR2 FNYEAQ, per germline. The V gene lost 2 bases and the J gene lost 8 bases, with 12 bases spanning the gap. This CDR3 is built from 14 residues.